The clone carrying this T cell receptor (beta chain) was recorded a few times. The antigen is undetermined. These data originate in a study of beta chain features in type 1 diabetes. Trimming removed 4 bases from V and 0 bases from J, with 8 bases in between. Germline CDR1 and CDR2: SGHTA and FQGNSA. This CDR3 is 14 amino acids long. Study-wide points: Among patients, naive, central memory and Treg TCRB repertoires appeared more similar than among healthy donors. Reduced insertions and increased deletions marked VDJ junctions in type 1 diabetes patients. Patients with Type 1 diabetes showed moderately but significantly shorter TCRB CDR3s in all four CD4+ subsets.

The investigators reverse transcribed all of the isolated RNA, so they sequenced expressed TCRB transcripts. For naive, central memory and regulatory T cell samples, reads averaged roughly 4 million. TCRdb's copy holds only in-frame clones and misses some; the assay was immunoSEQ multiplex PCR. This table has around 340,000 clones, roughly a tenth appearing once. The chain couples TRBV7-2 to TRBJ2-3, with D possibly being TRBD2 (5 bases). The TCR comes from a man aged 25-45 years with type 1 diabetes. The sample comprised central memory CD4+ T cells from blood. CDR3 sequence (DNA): TGTGCCAGCAGCTCTCGGACTAGCACAGATACGCAGTATTTT. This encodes CASSSRTSTDTQYF.